In its sample, the clone carrying this T cell receptor beta chain was seen once. The antigen is not known. Full-length variable regions came from constant-region reverse primers plus semi-nested Nested Universal Primer A PCR. Each CDR3 protein is one row after TCRdb ran MiXCR on the 5' RACE reads. This sample has around 11,000 distinct CDR3 sequences, with around 52% found just once. The CDR3 spans 16 residues. V shed 3 bases, J shed 5 bases, and the junction held 12 bases outside the gene matches. Germline-derived CDR1 and CDR2 are DFQATT and SNEGSKA (reference sequence). Study-wide findings and caveats: In terms of TCR gene usage, tumor memory CD4+ T cells clustered together with blood and lymph node memory CD4+ cells, as well as with lymph node naive CD4+ cells. Tumor Tregs overlapped most with tumor, then blood, naive CD4+ cells.

Naive CD4+ T cells were purified with Tregs depleted by CD25. The chain recombines TRBV20-1 with TRBJ1-5; 8 bases match TRBD1. Sequencing input: tumor-infiltrating naive CD4+ T cells sorted from the breast tumor. The subset was: naive CD4+ T cells, CD4+CD45RA+CD25-. This clonotype was obtained from a female donor with breast cancer. CDR3 region: CSASEGQERGYQPQHF. The CDR3 nucleotides read TGCAGTGCTAGCGAGGGACAGGAGCGGGGGTATCAGCCCCAGCATTTT.